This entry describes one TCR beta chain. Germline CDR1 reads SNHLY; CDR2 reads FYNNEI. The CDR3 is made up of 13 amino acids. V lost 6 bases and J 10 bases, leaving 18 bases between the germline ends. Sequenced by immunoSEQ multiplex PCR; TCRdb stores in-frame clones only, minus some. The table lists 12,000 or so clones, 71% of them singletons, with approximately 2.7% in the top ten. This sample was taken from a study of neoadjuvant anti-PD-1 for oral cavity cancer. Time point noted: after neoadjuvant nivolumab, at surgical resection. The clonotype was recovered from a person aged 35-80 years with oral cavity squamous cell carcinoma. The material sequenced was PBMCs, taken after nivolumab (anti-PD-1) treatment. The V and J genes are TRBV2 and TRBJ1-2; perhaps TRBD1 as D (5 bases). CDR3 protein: CASSETRQLLYTF. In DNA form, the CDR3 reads TGTGCCAGCAGCGAAACTCGACAGCTTCTCTACACCTTC.